The rows below give T cell receptor beta chains drawn from one sample of a study of blood T cell repertoires in COVID-19. Sequencing was performed with immunoSEQ multiplex PCR; in TCRdb, only in-frame clones are kept and a portion is missing. The sample has under 250,000 clones; about 90% are singletons. The source material was peripheral blood. The receptors stem from a man aged 60 to 69 with COVID-19, enrolled during active disease. The conserved cysteine and the conserved F or W are not part of the CDR3 here.

cdr3_aa cdr3_length j_call v_call
ASSGGPLAKPKNIQY 15 TRBJ2-4 TRBV19
APNGHPHEQY 10 TRBJ2-7 TRBV14
ASSGSRSNQPQH 12 TRBJ1-5 TRBV18
ASTLGGYNEQF 11 TRBJ2-1 TRBV12-3/TRBV12-4
ASSVSSREEKQY 12 TRBJ2-7 TRBV9
ASSETASGGLSSYNEQF 17 TRBJ2-1 TRBV2
ASSLASSGAPYEQY 14 TRBJ2-7 TRBV7-2
ATQGGDGYGYT 11 TRBJ1-2 TRBV24-1
ASSPVGGDTEAF 12 TRBJ1-1 TRBV27
ASSPPEAAGHRNNEKLF 17 TRBJ1-4 TRBV3-1/TRBV3-2
ASSLPSSSYNEQF 13 TRBJ2-1 TRBV7-9
ASSVAGSSGYT 11 TRBJ1-2 TRBV2
ASSGMGGSEQY 11 TRBJ2-7 TRBV2
ASSVRDSLYNSPLH 14 TRBJ1-6 TRBV5-5
ASSFPGTGNSYEQY 14 TRBJ2-7 TRBV7-9
ASSLAGELAYGYT 13 TRBJ1-2 TRBV27
ASSLQLDSNEAF 12 TRBJ1-1 TRBV5-1
ASSEQGAGNTIY 12 TRBJ1-3 TRBV19
ARVNRDRVIRGRSEQY 16 TRBJ2-7 TRBV3-1/TRBV3-2
ASSYSGQHNSPLH 13 TRBJ1-6 TRBV6-5
ASSLTGTDNYGYT 13 TRBJ1-2 TRBV11-2
ASSFGTGVSYEQY 13 TRBJ2-7 TRBV5-4
ASSYRDTSYNEQF 13 TRBJ2-1 TRBV27
ATSDEVSRDSSTDTQY 16 TRBJ2-3 TRBV24-1
ASSPGVAPLAKNIQY 15 TRBJ2-4 TRBV7-2
ASSPVTGSRSSYEQY 15 TRBJ2-7 TRBV11-2
ASRGIDRRLF 10 TRBJ2-1 TRBV25-1
ASGQGATNEKLF 12 TRBJ1-4 TRBV6-6
AWSLQGNTEAF 11 TRBJ1-1 TRBV30